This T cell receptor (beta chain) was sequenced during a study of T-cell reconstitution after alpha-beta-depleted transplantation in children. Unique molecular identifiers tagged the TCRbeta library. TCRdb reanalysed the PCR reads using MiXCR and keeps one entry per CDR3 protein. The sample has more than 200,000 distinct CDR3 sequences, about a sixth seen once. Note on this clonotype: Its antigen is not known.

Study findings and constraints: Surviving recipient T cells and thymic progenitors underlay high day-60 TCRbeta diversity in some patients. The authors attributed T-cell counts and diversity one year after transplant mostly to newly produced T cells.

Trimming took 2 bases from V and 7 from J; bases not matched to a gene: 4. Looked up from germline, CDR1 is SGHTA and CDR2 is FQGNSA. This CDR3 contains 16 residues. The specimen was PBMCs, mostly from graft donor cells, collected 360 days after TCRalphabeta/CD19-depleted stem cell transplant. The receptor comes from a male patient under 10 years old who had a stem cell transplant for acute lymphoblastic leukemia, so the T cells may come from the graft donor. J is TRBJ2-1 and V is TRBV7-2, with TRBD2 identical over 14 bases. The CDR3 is CASSLLGTSGGNEQFF. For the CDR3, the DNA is TGTGCCAGCAGCTTATTGGGGACTAGCGGGGGAAATGAGCAGTTCTTC.